The rows below give T cell receptor beta chains drawn from one sample of a study of OX40 agonist ivuxolimab in advanced cancers. Measured with immunoSEQ multiplex PCR; TCRdb has only the in-frame clones, and not every one. This table has under 85,000 clones, about 85% appearing once. The material sequenced was CD4+ or CD8+ T cells sorted from blood, taken in a trial of the OX40 agonist ivuxolimab. The receptors were sampled from an adult with an advanced solid tumor such as melanoma, head and neck, liver or kidney cancer. Both conserved end residues are part of each CDR3. A D gene is named only where the DNA matches it firmly. The size entry is marked missing in some rows and otherwise reads once, few, many or a size class.

V	D	size	J	CDR3	DNA
TRBV2	NA	NA	TRBJ2-1	CASSVDRPANGNEQFF	TGTGCCAGCAGCGTTGACAGACCAGCAAACGGCAATGAGCAGTTCTTC
TRBV6-1	NA	NA	TRBJ1-5	CASKRGILDQPQHF	TGTGCCAGCAAAAGGGGCATCCTGGATCAGCCCCAGCATTTT
TRBV6-5	NA	NA	TRBJ2-1	CASSYGTFGNEQFF	TGTGCCAGCAGTTACGGAACCTTTGGGAATGAGCAGTTCTTC
TRBV4-3	NA	NA	TRBJ1-1	CASSQGVSGAEAFF	TGCGCCAGCAGCCAAGGGGTATCGGGTGCTGAAGCTTTCTTT
TRBV2	NA	NA	TRBJ1-2	CASMWGTGYTF	TGTGCCAGCATGTGGGGTACGGGCTACACCTTC
TRBV10-3	TRBD1	NA	TRBJ1-2	CAISDDNRDRFYGYTF	TGTGCCATCAGTGACGATAACCGGGACAGGTTCTATGGCTACACCTTC
TRBV30	TRBD1	NA	TRBJ2-5	CAWSANFDFRQGLRRETQYF	TGTGCCTGGAGTGCAAACTTCGACTTCCGACAGGGATTAAGGAGAGAGACCCAGTACTTC
TRBV5-5	NA	NA	TRBJ1-1	CASSLAVRDMGAFF	TGTGCCAGCAGCTTGGCCGTCAGGGATATGGGAGCTTTCTTT
TRBV29-1	NA	few	TRBJ1-2	CSTKGGQYGYTF	TGCAGCACCAAGGGAGGGCAATATGGCTACACCTTC
TRBV4-3	TRBD1	NA	TRBJ1-2	CASSQGLQGRDGYTF	TGCGCCAGCAGCCAAGGTCTACAGGGGCGCGATGGCTACACCTTC
TRBV7-2	TRBD1	NA	TRBJ2-7	CASSADRDLSAYEQYF	TGTGCCAGCAGCGCGGACAGGGACCTTTCGGCCTACGAGCAGTACTTC
TRBV7-2	NA	NA	TRBJ1-5	CASSSGPNQPQHF	TGTGCCAGCAGCTCTGGACCCAATCAGCCCCAGCATTTT
TRBV19	NA	NA	TRBJ1-4	CASSSANGREKLFF	TGTGCCAGTAGTAGCGCGAATGGTCGGGAAAAACTGTTTTTT
TRBV7-6	TRBD1	NA	TRBJ2-2	CASSSRTGRTGELFF	TGTGCCAGCAGCTCCCGGACAGGGCGCACCGGGGAGCTGTTTTTT
TRBV19	NA	NA	TRBJ2-6	CASLPWGAEGANVLTF	TGTGCCAGTTTACCATGGGGGGCTGAAGGGGCCAACGTCCTGACTTTC
TRBV5-6	TRBD1	NA	TRBJ2-7	CASSSTTGDIYSYEQYF	TGTGCCAGCAGCTCAACGACAGGGGACATTTACTCCTACGAGCAGTACTTC
TRBV12-5	TRBD1	NA	TRBJ1-5	CASGLHTGGKQPQHF	TGTGCTAGTGGTTTGCATACAGGGGGCAAACAGCCCCAGCATTTT
TRBV19	TRBD1	few	TRBJ1-4	CASSSNRGSNEKLFF	TGTGCCAGTAGTTCCAACAGGGGGTCAAATGAAAAACTGTTTTTT
TRBV5-1	NA	NA	TRBJ2-3	CASTMTGIRTDTQYF	TGCGCCAGCACCATGACGGGAATACGCACAGATACGCAGTATTTT
TRBV6-1	TRBD1	NA	TRBJ2-7	CASSERSGTGGYEQYF	TGTGCCAGCAGTGAAAGATCCGGGACAGGGGGCTACGAGCAGTACTTC
TRBV19	NA	NA	TRBJ1-5	CASSMDRGGNQPQHF	TGTGCCAGTAGTATGGACCGGGGAGGGAATCAGCCCCAGCATTTT
TRBV14	NA	NA	TRBJ2-7	CASSQDGRPTYEQYF	TGTGCCAGCAGCCAAGACGGCCGGCCGACCTACGAGCAGTACTTC
TRBV27	TRBD1	NA	TRBJ2-6	CASRSFGTGGAGANVLTF	TGTGCCAGCCGGAGTTTCGGGACAGGGGGCGCTGGGGCCAACGTCCTGACTTTC
TRBV29-1	NA	NA	TRBJ1-4	CSAPWQGGEKLFF	TGCAGCGCACCCTGGCAGGGAGGCGAAAAACTGTTTTTT
TRBV11-3	TRBD2	NA	TRBJ2-7	CASSVPGLAGGYEQYF	TGTGCCAGCAGCGTTCCGGGACTAGCGGGAGGCTACGAGCAGTACTTC
TRBV5-1	NA	few	TRBJ1-4	CASSLREAYATNEKLFF	TGCGCCAGCAGCCTAAGAGAGGCCTATGCAACTAATGAAAAACTGTTTTTT
TRBV18	TRBD2	NA	TRBJ2-7	CASSPLADSYEQYF	TGTGCCAGCTCACCCCTAGCGGACTCCTACGAGCAGTACTTC
TRBV6-1	NA	once	TRBJ2-7	CASSVTGPEQYF	TGTGCCAGCAGTGTAACCGGCCCGGAGCAGTACTTC
TRBV7-3	NA	NA	TRBJ2-6	CASKIPGANVLTF	TGTGCCAGCAAGATCCCTGGGGCCAACGTCCTGACTTTC
TRBV5-1	NA	NA	TRBJ1-2	CASSLVGQGHGYTF	TGCGCCAGCAGCTTGGTAGGCCAGGGACATGGCTACACCTTC
TRBV5-4	TRBD1	NA	TRBJ1-2	CASSLGQGKGYTF	TGTGCCAGCAGCTTGGGACAGGGGAAAGGCTACACCTTC
TRBV9	NA	NA	TRBJ2-5	CASSDTVGRVQETQYF	TGTGCCAGCAGCGACACAGTAGGTAGGGTCCAAGAGACCCAGTACTTC
TRBV7-2	NA	NA	TRBJ2-7	CASSLGRTPSYEQYF	TGTGCCAGCAGCTTAGGCCGGACACCCTCCTACGAGCAGTACTTC
TRBV5-6	NA	NA	TRBJ2-1	CASSSRSGQFF	TGTGCCAGCAGCTCGCGGTCTGGGCAGTTCTTC
TRBV18	TRBD1	NA	TRBJ1-5	CASSPQAGGAEQPQHF	TGTGCCAGCTCACCACAGGCAGGGGGCGCAGAACAGCCCCAGCATTTT
TRBV7-2	NA	NA	TRBJ1-2	CASTLSNYGYTF	TGTGCCAGCACTCTATCTAACTATGGCTACACCTTC
TRBV7-9	NA	once	TRBJ1-4	CASSLEGRWAEKLFF	TGTGCCAGCAGCTTAGAGGGACGATGGGCTGAAAAACTGTTTTTT
TRBV7-2	NA	NA	TRBJ2-3	CASSFDRDTQYF	TGTGCCAGCAGCTTTGATAGAGATACGCAGTATTTT
TRBV10-3	TRBD2	NA	TRBJ2-1	CAISGLADAASHEQFF	TGTGCCATCAGCGGACTAGCGGACGCCGCCAGTCATGAGCAGTTCTTC
TRBV5-6	NA	NA	TRBJ1-4	CASSGTGYVDEKLFF	TGTGCCAGCAGCGGAACAGGGTACGTTGATGAAAAACTGTTTTTT
TRBV29-1	NA	NA	TRBJ2-2	CSSSRGSLGTGELFF	TGCAGCTCGTCGAGGGGTAGCCTAGGGACCGGGGAGCTGTTTTTT
TRBV7-9	NA	NA	TRBJ2-1	CASSPYTYEQFF	TGTGCCAGCAGCCCATACACGTATGAGCAGTTCTTC
TRBV11-2	NA	NA	TRBJ2-7	CASSLEARAFYEQYF	TGTGCCAGCAGCTTAGAGGCCAGGGCCTTCTACGAGCAGTACTTC
TRBV6-5	NA	NA	TRBJ1-3	CASSYDGGNTIYF	TGTGCCAGCAGTTACGACGGTGGAAACACCATATATTTT
TRBV5-5	NA	NA	TRBJ2-7	CASSLYSSYEQYF	TGTGCCAGCAGCTTGTACAGCTCCTACGAGCAGTACTTC
TRBV7-9	TRBD2	NA	TRBJ2-5	CASSLVLGLAGSQETQYF	TGTGCCAGCAGCTTAGTCCTCGGACTAGCGGGTTCACAAGAGACCCAGTACTTC
TRBV27	TRBD1	NA	TRBJ2-7	CASSSNPGKTGAQYVGQYF	TGTGCCAGCAGCTCCAACCCTGGGAAAACAGGGGCCCAATACGTTGGGCAGTACTTC
TRBV21-1	NA	few	TRBJ1-2	CASSTRQGANYGYTF	TGTGCCAGCAGCACTCGACAGGGGGCGAACTATGGCTACACCTTC
TRBV10-3	NA	NA	TRBJ1-3	CAISEPQASGNTIYF	TGTGCCATCAGTGAGCCACAGGCCTCTGGAAACACCATATATTTT
TRBV29-1	NA	NA	TRBJ1-3	CSVEDSRVPSGNTIYF	TGCAGCGTTGAAGATTCCAGGGTCCCTTCTGGAAACACCATATATTTT
TRBV29-1	TRBD1	NA	TRBJ1-4	CSVPDRNEKLFF	TGCAGCGTTCCGGACAGGAATGAAAAACTGTTTTTT
TRBV19	NA	few	TRBJ1-2	CASSTTEDNYGYTF	TGTGCCAGTAGTACAACCGAGGATAACTATGGCTACACCTTC
TRBV10-3	NA	NA	TRBJ1-5	CAIAQDRENQPQHF	TGTGCCATCGCCCAGGACAGAGAAAATCAGCCCCAGCATTTT
TRBV6-5	NA	NA	TRBJ1-1	CASRDDRRTEAFF	TGTGCCAGCAGGGACGACAGAAGAACTGAAGCTTTCTTT
TRBV30	TRBD1	NA	TRBJ1-4	CARRSGQGEKLFF	TGTGCCCGCCGTTCCGGACAGGGTGAAAAACTGTTTTTT
TRBV15	NA	NA	TRBJ1-2	CATSGRAEKSYGYTF	TGTGCCACCAGCGGTCGGGCAGAAAAAAGCTATGGCTACACCTTC
TRBV9	NA	once	TRBJ2-6	CASSDRGGRAASGANVLTF	TGTGCCAGCAGCGATAGGGGGGGCAGGGCTGCCTCTGGGGCCAACGTCCTGACTTTC
TRBV18	NA	NA	TRBJ2-5	CASSPQGRLQETQYF	TGTGCCAGCTCACCACAGGGACGGCTTCAAGAGACCCAGTACTTC
TRBV11-2	TRBD2	few	TRBJ2-1	CASSLVTGGRNEQFF	TGTGCCAGCAGCTTAGTTACGGGGGGGCGGAATGAGCAGTTCTTC